This T cell receptor beta chain is from a study of CD8+ T cells in alopecia areata. This clone was observed a few times. The CDR3 contains 11 residues. Trimming stripped 1 base from V and 8 bases from J, with 8 bases between. Germline values: CDR1 GTSNPN, CDR2 SVGIG (reference sequence). cDNA prepared by RNA extraction and subsequent reverse transcription served as the template for sequencing. Clones were read by immunoSEQ multiplex PCR, and TCRdb kept only the in-frame ones, dropping some. The table has 65,000 to 70,000 clones, 60% seen once. The material was CD8+ T cells sorted from blood, obtained at week 0. The V call is TRBV30, the J call TRBJ1-1; TRBD1 might be the D (5 bases). The TCR was taken from a human donor with alopecia areata. DNA of the CDR3: TGTGCCTGGAGTGCGGGGGGAGAAGCTTTCTTT. It yields the protein CAWSAGGEAFF.